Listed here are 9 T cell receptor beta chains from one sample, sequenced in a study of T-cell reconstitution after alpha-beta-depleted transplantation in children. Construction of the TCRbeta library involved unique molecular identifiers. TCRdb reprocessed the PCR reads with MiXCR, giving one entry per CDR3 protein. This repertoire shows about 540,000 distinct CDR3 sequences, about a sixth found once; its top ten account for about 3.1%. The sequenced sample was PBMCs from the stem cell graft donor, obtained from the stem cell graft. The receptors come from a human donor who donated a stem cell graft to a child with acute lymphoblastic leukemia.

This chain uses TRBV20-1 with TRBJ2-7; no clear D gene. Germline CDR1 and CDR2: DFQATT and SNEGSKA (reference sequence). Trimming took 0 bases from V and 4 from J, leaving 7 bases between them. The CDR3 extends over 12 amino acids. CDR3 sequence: CSARDTQYEQYF. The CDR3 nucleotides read TGCAGTGCTAGAGATACCCAGTACGAGCAGTACTTC.

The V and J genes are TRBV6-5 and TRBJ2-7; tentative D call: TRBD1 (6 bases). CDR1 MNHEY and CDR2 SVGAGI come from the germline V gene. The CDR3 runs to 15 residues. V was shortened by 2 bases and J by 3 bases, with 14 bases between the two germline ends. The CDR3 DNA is TGTGCCAGCAGTTACCAAAATACAGGGTACTACGAGCAGTACTTC. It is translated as CASSYQNTGYYEQYF.

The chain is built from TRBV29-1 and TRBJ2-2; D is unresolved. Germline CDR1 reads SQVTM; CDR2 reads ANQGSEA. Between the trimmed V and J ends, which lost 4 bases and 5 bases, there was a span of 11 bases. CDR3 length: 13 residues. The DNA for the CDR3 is TGCAGCGTTGGGGTAGGGTGGACCGGGGAGCTGTTTTTT. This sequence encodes CSVGVGWTGELFF.

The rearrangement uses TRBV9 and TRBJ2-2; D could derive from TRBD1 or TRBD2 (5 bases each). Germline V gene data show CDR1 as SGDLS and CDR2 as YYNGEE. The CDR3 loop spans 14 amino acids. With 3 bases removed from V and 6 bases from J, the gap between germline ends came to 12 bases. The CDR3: CASSASLGAGELFF. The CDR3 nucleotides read TGTGCCAGCAGCGCCAGCTTGGGGGCCGGGGAGCTGTTTTTT. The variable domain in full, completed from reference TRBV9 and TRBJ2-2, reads DSGVTQTPKHLITATGQRVTLRCSPRSGDLSVYWYQQSLDQGLQFLIQYYNGEERAKGNILERFSAQQFPDLHSELNLSSLELGDSALYFCASSASLGAGELFFGEGSRLTVL.

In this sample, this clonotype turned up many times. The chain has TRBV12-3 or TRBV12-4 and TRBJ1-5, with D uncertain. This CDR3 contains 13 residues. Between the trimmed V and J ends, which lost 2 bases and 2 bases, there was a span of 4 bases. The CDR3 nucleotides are TGTGCCAGCAGTTTATGGGGCAATCAGCCCCAGCATTTT. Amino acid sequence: CASSLWGNQPQHF.

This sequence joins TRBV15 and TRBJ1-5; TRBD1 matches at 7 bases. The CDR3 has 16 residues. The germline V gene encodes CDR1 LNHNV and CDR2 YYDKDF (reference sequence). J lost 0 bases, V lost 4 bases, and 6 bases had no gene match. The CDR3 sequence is CATSITGDYSNQPQHF. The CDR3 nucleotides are TGTGCCACCAGCATCACAGGGGACTATAGCAATCAGCCCCAGCATTTT.

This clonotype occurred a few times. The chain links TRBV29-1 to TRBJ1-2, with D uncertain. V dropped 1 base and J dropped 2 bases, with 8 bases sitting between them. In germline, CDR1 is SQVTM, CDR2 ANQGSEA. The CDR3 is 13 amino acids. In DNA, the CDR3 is TGCAGCGTTGAAGGTGCGGAAAACTATGGCTACACCTTC. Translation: CSVEGAENYGYTF.

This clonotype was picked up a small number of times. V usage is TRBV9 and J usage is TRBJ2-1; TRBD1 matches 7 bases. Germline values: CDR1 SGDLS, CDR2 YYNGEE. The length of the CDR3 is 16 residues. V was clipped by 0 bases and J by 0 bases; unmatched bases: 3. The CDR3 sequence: CASSVAGTVSYNEQFF. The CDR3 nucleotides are TGTGCCAGCAGCGTAGCAGGGACAGTCTCCTACAATGAGCAGTTCTTC.

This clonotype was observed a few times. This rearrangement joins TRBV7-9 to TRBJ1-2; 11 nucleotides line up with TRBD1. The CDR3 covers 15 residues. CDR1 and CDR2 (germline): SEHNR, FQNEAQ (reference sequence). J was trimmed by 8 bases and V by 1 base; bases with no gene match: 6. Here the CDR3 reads CASSLVGQGARGYTF. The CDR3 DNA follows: TGTGCCAGCAGCTTAGTCGGACAGGGGGCGAGGGGCTACACCTTC.